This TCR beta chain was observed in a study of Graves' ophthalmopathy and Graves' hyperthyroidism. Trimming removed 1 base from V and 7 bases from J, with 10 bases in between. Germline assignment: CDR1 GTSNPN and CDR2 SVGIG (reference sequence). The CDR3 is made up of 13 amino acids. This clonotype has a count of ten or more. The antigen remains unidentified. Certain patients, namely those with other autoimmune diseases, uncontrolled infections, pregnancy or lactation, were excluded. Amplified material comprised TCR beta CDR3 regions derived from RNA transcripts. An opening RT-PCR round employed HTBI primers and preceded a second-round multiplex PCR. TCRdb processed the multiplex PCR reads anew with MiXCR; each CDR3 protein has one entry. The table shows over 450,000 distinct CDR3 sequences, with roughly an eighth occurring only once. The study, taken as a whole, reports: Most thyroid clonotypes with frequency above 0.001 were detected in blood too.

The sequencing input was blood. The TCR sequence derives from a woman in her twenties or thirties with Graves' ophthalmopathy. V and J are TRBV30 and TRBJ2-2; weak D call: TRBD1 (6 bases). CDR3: CAWSDTGHGELFF. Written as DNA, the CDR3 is TGTGCCTGGAGTGATACAGGGCACGGGGAGCTGTTTTTT.